This TCR beta chain derives from a study of T cell clonality in common variable immunodeficiency. All CVID subjects were on immunoglobulin replacement for at least one year. CDR3 length: 13 amino acids. The germline V gene has CDR1 ENHRY and CDR2 SYGVKD. Trimming left V 10 bases short and J 6 bases short, with 18 bases between. Generated by immunoSEQ multiplex PCR, the TCRdb table keeps only in-frame clones and is missing some. Singletons are absent from the sample, which has around 30,000 clones. This clone was found many times. Its cognate antigen is unknown. The CDR3 end is not reached by the read, which stops 3 residues before it; the germline J gene fills it in. Regarding the study as a whole: Common variable immunodeficiency TCR beta sequences reportedly had fewer deletions and N-nucleotide insertions.

This chain connects TRBV10-3 to TRBJ1-2; no clear D. The sequence was obtained from a human donor with common variable immunodeficiency. Sequenced material: peripheral blood mononuclear cells. CDR3 DNA, as far as it was read: TGTGCCACGGCAGACCTAAGCGGGGATGGC. Its translation is CATADLSGDG. From start to end, the CDR3 is CATADLSGDGYTF.